This T cell receptor (beta chain) was captured in a study of shared clonotypes between healthy human individuals. Clones were sequenced by immunoSEQ multiplex PCR, and TCRdb holds only the in-frame ones, with some missing. The sample includes about 2,100,000 clones, more than 85% of them seen just once. CD8 cells classed as naive were CD45RO-negative and positively selected for CCR7, excluding terminally differentiated effector memory CD45RA+ cells. The CDR3 length is 16 residues. CDR1 is LNHDA and CDR2 is SQIVND in the germline V gene (reference sequence). With 6 bases clipped from V and 0 bases from J, the junction kept 10 bases outside the gene matches.

The sequenced sample was naive CD8+ T cells from PBMCs. The gene calls are TRBV19 and TRBJ1-1, with TRBD1 identical over 7 bases. The clonotype was recovered from a man younger than 30 in good health. Some clones in this sample may be carry-over from other donors' samples. CDR3 in DNA: TGTGCCAGTAGCCACAGGGGCACGAGGGTGAACACTGAAGCTTTCTTT. This gives the protein CASSHRGTRVNTEAFF.